This TCR beta chain was sequenced during a study of technical replicates of blood from several donors. Trimming at V came to 6 bases and at J to 4 bases, leaving 1 base not matched to a gene. Germline V gene sequence: CDR1 LNHNV, CDR2 YYDKDF (reference sequence). The CDR3 contains 13 residues. Sequencing was performed with immunoSEQ multiplex PCR; in TCRdb, only in-frame clones are kept and a portion is missing. The repertoire includes 83,000 or so clones, 85% to 95% of them detected once, and 0.25% sits in the top ten. The receptor was derived from a human donor in good health. The genes are TRBV15 and TRBJ2-1, with 9 bases lining up with TRBD2. The source material was T cells isolated from PBMCs. The CDR3 region is CATRTSGYNEQFF. The CDR3 DNA reads TGTGCCACCAGGACTAGCGGTTACAATGAGCAGTTCTTC.